Sequencing of this T cell receptor beta chain was carried out in a study of T cell responses to AZD1222 COVID-19 vaccine. V was shortened by 0 bases and J by 7 bases, with 11 bases between the two germline ends. Germline V lookup: CDR1 SGHRS, CDR2 YFSETQ. This CDR3 comprises 15 residues. The study, taken as a whole, reports: The donor cohort was predominantly white British with a female majority, and clonal diversity may have been underestimated.

Clones were sequenced by immunoSEQ multiplex PCR, and TCRdb holds only the in-frame ones, with some missing. The sample has roughly 96,000 clones, roughly nine tenths seen once. This clone was observed once. Its matching antigen is unknown. The specimen comprised peripheral blood, sampled on day 0 of AZD1222 vaccination. This clonotype was obtained from an adult in good health. This chain links TRBV5-1 with TRBJ1-6, with D perhaps TRBD1 (5 bases). The CDR3 region has the DNA TGCGCCAGCAGCTTGGCGGGGGGTATGAATTCACCCCTCCACTTT. This sequence encodes CASSLAGGMNSPLHF.